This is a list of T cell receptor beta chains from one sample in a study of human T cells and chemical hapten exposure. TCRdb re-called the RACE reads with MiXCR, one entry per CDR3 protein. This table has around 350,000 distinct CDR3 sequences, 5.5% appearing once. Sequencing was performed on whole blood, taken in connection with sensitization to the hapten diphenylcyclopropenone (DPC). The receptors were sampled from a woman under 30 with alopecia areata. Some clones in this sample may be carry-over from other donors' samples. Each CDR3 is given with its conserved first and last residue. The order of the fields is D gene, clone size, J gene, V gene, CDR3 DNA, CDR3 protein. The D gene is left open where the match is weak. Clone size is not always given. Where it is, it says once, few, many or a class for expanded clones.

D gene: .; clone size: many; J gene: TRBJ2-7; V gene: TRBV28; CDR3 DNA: TGTGCCACCAGCCGGGTGGGCGGCTCAAGCTCCTACGAGCAGTACTTC; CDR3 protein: CATSRVGGSSSYEQYF
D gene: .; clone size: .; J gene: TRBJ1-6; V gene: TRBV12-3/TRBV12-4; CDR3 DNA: TGTGCCAGCAGCTCAAGCCTAGGTTCACCCCTCCACTTT; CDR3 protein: CASSSSLGSPLHF
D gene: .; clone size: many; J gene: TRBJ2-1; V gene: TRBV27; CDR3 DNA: TGTGCCAGCAGCTTCAGCCTATCCCCCTACAATGAGCAGTTCTTC; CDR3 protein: CASSFSLSPYNEQFF
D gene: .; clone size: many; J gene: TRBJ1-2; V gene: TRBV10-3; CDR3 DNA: TGTGCCATCAGTGAGCCCGGAAGAGCAGGCTACACCTTC; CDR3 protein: CAISEPGRAGYTF
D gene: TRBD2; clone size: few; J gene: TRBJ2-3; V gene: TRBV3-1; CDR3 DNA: TGTGCCAGCAGCCAAGAGGCACGGGACTACGCGCAGTATTTT; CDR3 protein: CASSQEARDYAQYF
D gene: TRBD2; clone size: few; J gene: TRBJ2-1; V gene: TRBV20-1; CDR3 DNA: TGCAGTGCGGGGGGGTCGGGACCCAACTACAATGAGCAGTTCTTC; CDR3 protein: CSAGGSGPNYNEQFF
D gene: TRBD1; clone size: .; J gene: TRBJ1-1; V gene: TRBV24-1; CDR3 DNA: TGTGCCACCAGTGATGCGACAGGGGTTGGGGCTTTCTTT; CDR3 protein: CATSDATGVGAFF
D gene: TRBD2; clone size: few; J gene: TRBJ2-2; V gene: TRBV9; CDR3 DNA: TGTGCCAGCAGCGTCGGGACTAGCGGGGGATCGAACACCGGGGAGCTGTTTTTT; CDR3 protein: CASSVGTSGGSNTGELFF
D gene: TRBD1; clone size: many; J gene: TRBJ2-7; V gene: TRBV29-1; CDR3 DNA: TGCAGCGTTGAAGCACAGGGGCTTGGCAGCCACGAGCAGTACTTC; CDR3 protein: CSVEAQGLGSHEQYF
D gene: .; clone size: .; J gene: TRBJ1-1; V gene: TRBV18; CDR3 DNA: TGTGCCAGCTCACCAGACTATAATACCCTCGGGAACACTGAAGCTTTCTTT; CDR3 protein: CASSPDYNTLGNTEAFF
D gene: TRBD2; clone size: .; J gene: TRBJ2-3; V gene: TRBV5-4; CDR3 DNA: TGTGCCAGCAGCAGGACTAGCGGGGGGGCCGGGGATACGCAGTATTTT; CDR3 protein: CASSRTSGGAGDTQYF
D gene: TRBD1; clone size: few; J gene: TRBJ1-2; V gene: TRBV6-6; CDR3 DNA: TGTGCCAGCAGCCCAGGGGGCTATACGAATGGCTACACCTTC; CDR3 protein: CASSPGGYTNGYTF
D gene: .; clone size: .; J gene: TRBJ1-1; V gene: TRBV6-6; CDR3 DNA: TGTGCCAGCAGTTACTCCGGGTCTCTGAACACTGAAGCTTTCTTT; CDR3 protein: CASSYSGSLNTEAFF
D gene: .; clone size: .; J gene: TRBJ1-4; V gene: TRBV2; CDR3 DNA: TGTGCCAGCAGTGCCCGGACAGCCTCAACTAATGAAAAACTGTTTTTT; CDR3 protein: CASSARTASTNEKLFF
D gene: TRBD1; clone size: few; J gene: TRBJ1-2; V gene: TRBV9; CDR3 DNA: TGTGCCAGCAGCGTAGGGACCGGACAGGCGAACTATGGCTACACCTTC; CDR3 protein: CASSVGTGQANYGYTF
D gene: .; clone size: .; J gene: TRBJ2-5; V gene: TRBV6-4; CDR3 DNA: TGTGCCAGCAGTGACGATTTAAGAGGGACCCAGTACTTC; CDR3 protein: CASSDDLRGTQYF
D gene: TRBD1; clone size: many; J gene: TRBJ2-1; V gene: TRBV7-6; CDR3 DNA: TGTGCCAGCAGCTTTGGAGGAGTGGACAGGGGGAATGAGCAGTTCTTC; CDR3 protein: CASSFGGVDRGNEQFF
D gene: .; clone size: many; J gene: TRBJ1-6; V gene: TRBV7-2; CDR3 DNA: TGTGCCAGCTCCTTAACCTATAATTCACCCCTCCACTTT; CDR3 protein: CASSLTYNSPLHF
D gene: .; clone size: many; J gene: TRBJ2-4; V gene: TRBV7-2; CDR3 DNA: TGTGCCAGCAGCTTAGGACCAGCCAAAAACATTCAGTACTTC; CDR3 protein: CASSLGPAKNIQYF
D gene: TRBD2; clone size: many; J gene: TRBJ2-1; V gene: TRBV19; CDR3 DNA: TGTGCCAGTAGTATGGTAGGCGGGGGGCTCTACAATGAGCAGTTCTTC; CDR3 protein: CASSMVGGGLYNEQFF
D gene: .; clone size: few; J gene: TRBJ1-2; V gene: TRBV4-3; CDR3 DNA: TGCGCCAGCAGCCAAGTGTGGGCATCCAACTATGGCTACACCTTC; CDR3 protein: CASSQVWASNYGYTF
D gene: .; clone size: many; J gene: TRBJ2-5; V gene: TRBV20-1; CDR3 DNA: TGCAGTGCTTACAACAGGGCCCAAGAGACCCAGTACTTC; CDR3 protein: CSAYNRAQETQYF
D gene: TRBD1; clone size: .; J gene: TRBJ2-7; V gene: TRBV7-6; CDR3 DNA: TGTGCCAGCAGCCCACAGGGGGCACAATACGAGCAGTACTTC; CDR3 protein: CASSPQGAQYEQYF
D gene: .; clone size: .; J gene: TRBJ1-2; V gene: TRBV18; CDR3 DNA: TGTGCCAGCTCACCACCGTCCATCTATGGCTACACCTTC; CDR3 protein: CASSPPSIYGYTF